This TCR beta chain came from a study of cytomegalovirus exposure and HLA in healthy donors. Trimming removed 7 bases from V and 3 bases from J; junction bases left unmatched: 8. CDR3 size: 15 residues. Germline values: CDR1 MNHEY, CDR2 SMNVEV (reference sequence). Sequencing was performed with immunoSEQ multiplex PCR; in TCRdb, only in-frame clones are kept and a portion is missing. The sample shows approximately 260,000 clones, around 88% of them seen only once. The source of this sequence is a woman in her 30s in good health and CMV-seropositive. The chain has TRBV27 and TRBJ1-3, with 8 bases lining up with TRBD1. Specimen: PBMCs. CDR3 protein: CASNPTGVSGNTIYF. The DNA for the CDR3 is TGTGCCAGCAACCCGACAGGGGTTAGTGGAAACACCATATATTTT.